This entry lists 19 T cell receptor beta chains sequenced from one sample in a study of regulatory T cells in long-lasting Graves disease (dated by TCRdb to 2020 to 2022). The time point label, as the study defines it: newly diagnosed GD, antithyroid drugs for less than 3 months. For both TCR sequencing and RNA sequencing, RNA was extracted from PBMCs using TRIzol. The receptor library was made with multiplex PCR. The sequencing machine was an Illumina HiSeq 4000. To build TCR beta libraries, CDR3 regions were amplified by Arm-PCR using iRepertoire HTBI primers. The public reads were reanalyzed by TCRdb: fastp trimming at Q25, MiXCR alignment, in-frame beta chains only. Rows are unified per CDR3 protein, each entry keeping the most common DNA and genes. The sample contains hundreds of thousands of distinct CDR3 sequences, under 20% of them found a single time. The ten largest account for approximately 18% of the sample.

This same sample was also part of a study on T cells in Graves' hyperthyroidism and ophthalmopathy.

Here the sequenced sample was peripheral blood mononuclear cells (PBMCs), taken at new diagnosis, from a patient treated with antithyroid drugs. Receptor source: a woman in her thirties with Graves disease. Donor details come from another sample of the same person, matched by shared clones.

The sample holds many counts of this clonotype. This rearrangement joins TRBV6-1 to TRBJ1-1; D may be TRBD1 (5 bases). Trimming removed 7 bases at V and 10 bases at J, with 16 bases between. Germline V lookup: CDR1 MNHNS, CDR2 SASEGT. CDR3 size: 12 residues. CDR3 region: CASMGTPGRAFF. CDR3 DNA: TGTGCCAGCATGGGAACCCCGGGGCGAGCTTTCTTT.

In its sample, this clonotype was seen many times. The chain couples TRBV7-6 to TRBJ1-2, with TRBD1 matching 10 bases. Germline CDR1 is SGHVS and CDR2 is FNYEAQ. Losses at the gene ends were 1 base for V and 4 bases for J; bases not matched to a gene: 9. CDR3 length: 17 amino acids. CDR3 loop: CASSLDPGTGAAYGYTF. The CDR3 DNA is TGTGCCAGCAGCTTAGACCCCGGGACAGGGGCGGCCTATGGCTACACCTTC.

V gene TRBV28 combines with J gene TRBJ1-3; D gene uncertain. The germline V gene encodes CDR1 MDHEN and CDR2 SYDVKM. This CDR3 has 12 residues. Trimming pared 6 bases from V and 10 bases from J, leaving 13 bases between. The CDR3 loop is CASSLQGLTIYF. The CDR3 DNA is TGTGCCAGCAGCCTGCAAGGTCTAACCATATATTTT.

This clonotype was found many times. The chain couples TRBV28 to TRBJ2-7; 9 bases match TRBD1. V was clipped by 3 bases and J by 3 bases; unmatched bases: 18. Germline V gene lookup returns CDR1 MDHEN and CDR2 SYDVKM. CDR3 length: 19 amino acids. CDR3 protein: CASSLGWGQGYGGSYEQYF. CDR3 sequence (DNA): TGTGCCAGCAGTTTGGGTTGGGGACAGGGATATGGCGGGAGCTACGAGCAGTACTTC.

Many counts were recorded for this clonotype. The rearrangement uses TRBV2 and TRBJ2-7; 8 bases fit TRBD1. The CDR3 sequence is 14 residues long. Looked up from germline, CDR1 is SNHLY and CDR2 is FYNNEI. V gave up 3 bases and J gave up 5 bases; unmatched junction bases: 6. CDR3: CASSDSRGPNEQYF. The CDR3 coding sequence is TGTGCCAGCAGTGATTCCAGGGGGCCTAACGAGCAGTACTTC.

This clonotype occurred many times. This chain uses TRBV28 with TRBJ2-7; 7 bases agree with TRBD1. Germline CDR1 MDHEN, CDR2 SYDVKM. V dropped 7 bases and J dropped 3; count of bases not matched to a gene: 15. The CDR3 is made up of 16 amino acids. The CDR3: CASNARPPGQHYEQYF. CDR3 DNA: TGTGCCAGCAACGCCCGCCCCCCGGGACAGCACTACGAGCAGTACTTC.

This clonotype has only a few counts. The CDR3, as DNA: TGCAGTGCTCCGGATCGGGCCGGGGAGCTGTTTTTT. Translation gives CSAPDRAGELFF. The chain carries TRBV20-1 and TRBJ2-2; D gene unclear. Germline V lookup: CDR1 DFQATT, CDR2 SNEGSKA (reference sequence). CDR3 length equals 12 residues. V shed 5 bases and J shed 6 bases, with 10 bases lying between them.

There are many counts of this clonotype. This chain links TRBV5-6 with TRBJ1-1, with unresolved D. The V gene lost 4 bases and the J gene lost 4 bases, with 11 bases spanning the gap. Germline V CDR1 and CDR2: SGHDT, YYEEEE. CDR3 length: 13 residues. The CDR3 loop reads CASSPGVATEAFF. The CDR3 DNA reads as TGTGCCAGCAGCCCGGGAGTAGCCACTGAAGCTTTCTTT.

The CDR3: CASGPGQPNQPQHF. DNA of the CDR3: TGTGCCAGCGGGCCGGGACAGCCGAATCAGCCCCAGCATTTT. This chain uses TRBV6-1 with TRBJ1-5, with 7 bases lining up with TRBD1. There are 14 residues in the CDR3. CDR1 and CDR2 (germline): MNHNS, SASEGT. V lost 8 bases and J lost 4; bases outside the gene matches: 8.

The CDR3 region is CASSSAENEQFF. Here the CDR3 DNA reads TGCGCCAGCAGCTCAGCGGAAAATGAGCAGTTCTTC. V is TRBV5-1 and J is TRBJ2-1; tentatively, D is TRBD2 (5 bases). CDR1 is SGHRS, CDR2 YFSETQ, per germline. CDR3 length equals 12 residues. Trimming removed 3 bases from V and 7 bases from J, with 8 bases in between. Looking up the rest from reference TRBV5-1 and TRBJ2-1 gives the full variable domain: KAGVTQTPRYLIKTRGQQVTLSCSPISGHRSVSWYQQTPGQGLQFLFEYFSETQRNKGNFPGRFSGRQFSNSRSEMNVSTLELGDSALYLCASSSAENEQFFGPGTRLTVL.

This clonotype occurred many times. The genes are TRBV29-1 and TRBJ2-5, with a tentative D call TRBD1 (6 bases). Germline assignment: CDR1 SQVTM and CDR2 ANQGSEA. The CDR3 is made up of 14 amino acids. Deletions cut 5 bases from V and 1 base from J, with 14 bases between. CDR3 in DNA: TGCAGCGTTACAGGGTCTATGGGCCAAGAGACCCAGTACTTC. Encoded protein: CSVTGSMGQETQYF.

This clonotype was observed at least ten times. V is TRBV30 and J is TRBJ1-5, with a tentative D call TRBD1 (6 bases). The V end lost 5 bases, the J end lost 6 bases, and 11 bases lay between the germline ends. The CDR3 contains 12 residues. Germline CDR1 is GTSNPN and CDR2 is SVGIG (reference sequence). The DNA of the CDR3 is TGTGCCTGGGGGACATCGATTCAGCCCCAGCATTTT. Translated: CAWGTSIQPQHF.

This clonotype was counted a few times. The chain combines TRBV7-9 with TRBJ1-4; weak D call: TRBD1 (6 bases). Looked up from germline, CDR1 is SEHNR and CDR2 is FQNEAQ (reference sequence). Trimming took 1 base from V and 4 from J, leaving 19 bases between them. There are 18 residues in the CDR3. As DNA, the CDR3 is TGTGCCAGCAGCTTAGGTGGGGGCGCGGGCTACGGTAATGAAAAACTGTTTTTT. It codes for CASSLGGGAGYGNEKLFF.

This clonotype occurred a few times. J is TRBJ2-2 and V is TRBV27; D perhaps matches TRBD2 (6 bases). The CDR3 has 16 amino acids. Germline-derived CDR1 and CDR2 are MNHEY and SMNVEV (reference sequence). Trimming pared 1 base from V and 4 bases from J, leaving 13 bases between. CDR3 bases: TGTGCCAGCAGTTTATTTGGGAGGTGGGCCACCGGGGAGCTGTTTTTT. Translating gives CASSLFGRWATGELFF.

This clonotype was seen more than once but under ten times. This sequence joins TRBV10-2 and TRBJ2-7; the D is unclear. This CDR3 comprises 15 residues. Per the germline V gene, CDR1 is WSHSY and CDR2 is SAAADI. V gave up 2 bases and J gave up 6 bases, with 17 bases separating them. The CDR3 reads CASSEVTYSRSEQYF. The CDR3 region has the DNA TGCGCCAGCAGTGAGGTGACATACAGTCGGAGCGAGCAGTACTTC.

This clonotype has only a few counts. The chain carries TRBV18 and TRBJ1-1; D unclear. This CDR3 has 13 amino acids. CDR1 and CDR2 (germline): KGHSH, LQKENI. V was clipped by 3 bases and J by 7 bases, with 12 bases between them. This chain's CDR3 is CASSPGSSDEAFF. In DNA form, the CDR3 reads TGTGCCAGCTCACCCGGGAGTTCCGATGAAGCTTTCTTT.

This clonotype showed up many times. J is TRBJ1-2 and V is TRBV28; TRBD1 matches 7 bases. The CDR3 has 13 residues. Looked up from germline, CDR1 is MDHEN and CDR2 is SYDVKM. V was clipped by 3 bases and J by 6 bases; unmatched bases: 4. The CDR3, as DNA: TGTGCCAGCAGTTTGACAGGGTTCGATGGCTACACCTTC. It codes for CASSLTGFDGYTF.

The table lists this clonotype with many counts. This chain links TRBV28 with TRBJ2-3; 14 bases agree with TRBD2. CDR3 size: 16 residues. CDR1 and CDR2 from the germline V gene are MDHEN and SYDVKM. Trimming removed 6 bases from V and 4 bases from J; junction bases left unmatched: 6. CDR3 protein: CASSPWGLAGADTQYF. The CDR3 DNA reads as TGTGCCAGCAGCCCATGGGGACTAGCGGGAGCAGATACGCAGTATTTT.

This clonotype was observed at least ten times. This chain links TRBV15 with TRBJ1-5; D remains ambiguous. Germline V gene data show CDR1 as LNHNV and CDR2 as YYDKDF (reference sequence). The CDR3 contains 14 residues. V shed 0 bases and J shed 3 bases, with 6 bases lying between them. The CDR3, as DNA: TGTGCCACCAGCAGAGACAGTTACAATCAGCCCCAGCATTTT. This sequence encodes CATSRDSYNQPQHF.